Below are 23 T cell receptor beta chains sequenced from a single sample in a study of blood T cell repertoires in COVID-19. The repertoire was sequenced with immunoSEQ multiplex PCR; TCRdb's copy has only in-frame clones and lacks some. Among 150,000 or so clones, roughly 77% were seen once, and the ten largest hold just under 5%. Sequences were obtained from peripheral blood. These TCRs come from a woman aged 70-85 years with COVID-19, enrolled during active disease.

The chain has TRBV19 and TRBJ1-2; D not certain. The V end was cut by 4 bases, the J end by 6 bases, with 12 bases between. CDR3 length equals 13 residues. Germline V gene data show CDR1 as LNHDA and CDR2 as SQIVND (reference sequence). This CDR3 is CASSTTGGDGYTF. The CDR3 region has the DNA TGTGCCAGTAGTACGACGGGTGGAGATGGCTACACCTTC.

This clone showed up just a few times. CDR3 sequence reads: CASSVKSGSTNEKLFF. For the CDR3, the DNA is TGTGCCAGCAGTGTAAAATCAGGATCAACTAATGAAAAACTGTTTTTT. The genes are TRBV5-5 and TRBJ1-4; no clear D. The CDR3 consists of 16 residues. The germline gives CDR1 SGHKS, CDR2 YYEKEE (reference sequence). Trimming cost V 5 bases and J 0 bases, with 14 bases left between them.

The V call is TRBV30, the J call TRBJ1-2; D possibly corresponds to TRBD1 (5 bases). CDR3 length: 13 amino acids. From germline, CDR1 is GTSNPN and CDR2 SVGIG (reference sequence). The germline V and J ends were trimmed by 5 bases and 6 bases, with 16 bases remaining between them. The CDR3: CAWGGGRKNGYTF. The CDR3 bases are TGTGCCTGGGGCGGGGGGAGGAAGAATGGCTACACCTTC.

This clone has a handful of counts. The genes are TRBV28 and TRBJ1-2; 12 nucleotides align to TRBD1. The CDR3 contains 13 residues. Trimming cost V 4 bases and J 11 bases; bases outside gene matches: 5. Germline loops: CDR1 MDHEN, CDR2 SYDVKM. The CDR3 loop reads CASSSGQGARYTF. CDR3 coding DNA: TGTGCCAGCAGTTCGGGACAGGGGGCGCGATACACCTTC.

This clone occurred once. V usage is TRBV14 and J usage is TRBJ1-2; maybe TRBD1 (6 bases). CDR1 SGHDN and CDR2 FVKESK come from the germline V gene. V lost 1 base and J 1 base, leaving 16 bases between the germline ends. This CDR3 has 17 amino acids. The CDR3 nucleotides read TGTGCCAGCAGCCAAGGGGGCGGCCAGGGGCGTAACTATGGCTACACCTTC. This translates into CASSQGGGQGRNYGYTF. The entire variable domain, with the rest obtained from reference TRBV14 and TRBJ1-2, is as follows: EAGVTQFPSHSVIEKGQTVTLRCDPISGHDNLYWYRRVMGKEIKFLLHFVKESKQDESGMPNNRFLAERTGGTYSTLKVQPAELEDSGVYFCASSQGGGQGRNYGYTFGSGTRLTVV.

V is TRBV7-2 and J is TRBJ1-3; possible D gene TRBD1, 6 bases. Deletions cut 5 bases from V and 9 bases from J, with 8 bases between. The CDR3 runs 11 residues. CDR1 SGHTA and CDR2 FQGNSA come from the germline V gene. CDR3 DNA: TGTGCCAGCAGCCGCAGGGGCACCATATATTTT. Its translation: CASSRRGTIYF. Full variable domain (remainder filled in from reference TRBV7-2 and TRBJ1-3): GAGVSQSPSNKVTEKGKDVELRCDPISGHTALYWYRQSLGQGLEFLIYFQGNSAPDKSGLPSDRFSAERTGGSVSTLTIQRTQQEDSAVYLCASSRRGTIYFGEGSWLTVV.

The chain uses TRBV6-6 and TRBJ1-5; TRBD1 aligns across 8 bases. The CDR3 loop spans 16 amino acids. The germline V gene encodes CDR1 MNHNY and CDR2 SVGAGI (reference sequence). Losses at the gene ends were 2 bases for V and 2 bases for J; bases not matched to a gene: 5. The CDR3 DNA reads TGTGCCAGCAGTTACGGACAGGGACCGGGCAATCAGCCCCAGCATTTT. It translates to CASSYGQGPGNQPQHF.

The chain recombines TRBV5-1 with TRBJ2-2, with 9 bases fitting TRBD1. In germline, CDR1 is SGHRS, CDR2 YFSETQ. The CDR3 sequence is 14 residues long. The J segment lost 9 bases and the V segment lost 0 bases, leaving 3 bases of the junction unmatched. This CDR3 is CASSLEQGARELFF. CDR3 nucleotide sequence: TGCGCCAGCAGCTTGGAACAGGGGGCCCGGGAGCTGTTTTTT.

This chain joins TRBV5-1 and TRBJ1-2, with 7 bases lining up with TRBD1. The CDR3 runs to 13 residues. Germline lookup yields CDR1 SGHRS and CDR2 YFSETQ. The V gene end was trimmed by 4 bases and the J gene end by 4 bases; junction bases not matched to a gene: 4. The CDR3 nucleotides read TGCGCCAGCAGCGGGGGACAGTTCTATGGCTACACCTTC. Its translation is CASSGGQFYGYTF.

Remarks on this clone: Other DNA sequences in the sample encode the same CDR3. This chain uses TRBV20-1 with TRBJ2-5; D is unclear. Germline V CDR1 and CDR2: DFQATT, SNEGSKA (reference sequence). This CDR3 comprises 11 residues. The V end was cut by 0 bases, the J end by 5 bases, with 4 bases between. The CDR3 region is CSAREGETQYF. As DNA, the CDR3 is TGCAGTGCTAGAGAGGGCGAGACCCAGTACTTC.

The genes are TRBV5-5 and TRBJ2-1, with 14 bases lining up with TRBD2. The CDR3 is 17 amino acids. Per the germline V gene, CDR1 is SGHKS and CDR2 is YYEKEE (reference sequence). Trimming took 4 bases from V and 4 from J; bases not matched to a gene: 7. The CDR3 nucleotides read TGTGCCAGCAGCAAAGCGACTAGCGGGGGGGGATACAATGAGCAGTTCTTC. This sequence encodes CASSKATSGGGYNEQFF.

The V gene is TRBV5-4, the J gene TRBJ1-2; tentatively, D is TRBD1 (5 bases). Per germline, CDR1 SGHNT and CDR2 YYREEE (reference sequence). The CDR3 runs 13 residues. Trimming pared 5 bases from V and 7 bases from J, leaving 15 bases between. CDR3 region: CASRLGGGTGYTF. The CDR3, as DNA: TGTGCCAGCAGGCTGGGGGGGGGAACTGGCTACACCTTC.

This clone was recorded many times. The chain links TRBV6-2 or TRBV6-3 to TRBJ1-5, with 9 bases identical to TRBD1. The CDR3 is 19 residues long. The V gene's germline CDR1 is MNHEY and CDR2 SVGEGT. V gave up 6 bases and J gave up 10 bases; unmatched junction bases: 25. This chain's CDR3 is CASSKTYQRQGVTDGPQHF. Here the CDR3 DNA reads TGTGCCAGCAGCAAGACATATCAGCGACAGGGGGTCACTGATGGACCCCAGCATTTT.

CDR3 sequence reads: CASSPRSGADTQYF. The CDR3 nucleotides are TGTGCCAGCAGCCCCCGTTCAGGGGCAGATACGCAGTATTTT. This chain links TRBV3-1 (or the pseudogene TRBV3-2) with TRBJ2-3, with a weak D call TRBD1 (6 bases). There are 14 residues in the CDR3. The V end was cut by 4 bases, the J end by 4 bases, with 12 bases between. Germline CDR1 LGHDT, CDR2 YNNKEL (reference sequence).

The rearrangement uses TRBV10-1 and TRBJ1-5; D gene uncertain. The V end was cut by 5 bases, the J end by 5 bases, with 16 bases between. The CDR3 is made up of 15 amino acids. Germline lookup yields CDR1 WNHNN and CDR2 SYGVQD (reference sequence). The CDR3 loop reads CASSPTALPDQPQHF. In nucleotides, the CDR3 is TGCGCCAGCAGTCCGACTGCCCTACCCGATCAGCCCCAGCATTTT.

The chain employs TRBV3-1 (or the pseudogene TRBV3-2) and TRBJ2-7; 8 positions match TRBD2. The CDR3 runs to 14 residues. V dropped 3 bases and J dropped 5; count of bases not matched to a gene: 6. CDR1 LGHDT and CDR2 YNNKEL come from the germline V gene (reference sequence). This CDR3 reads CASSHGLANHEQYF. The CDR3 bases are TGTGCCAGCAGCCACGGACTAGCCAACCACGAGCAGTACTTC.

The J gene is TRBJ1-2, the V gene TRBV24-1; 10 bases are shared with TRBD1. Trimming cost V 4 bases and J 7 bases; bases outside gene matches: 11. The CDR3 extends over 16 amino acids. Germline-derived CDR1 and CDR2 are KGHDR and SFDVKD. In DNA, the CDR3 is TGTGCCACCAGTGACGCAACACCGGGACAGGGGACTGGCTACACCTTC. Translating it yields CATSDATPGQGTGYTF.

The CDR3 loop reads CASSPTTGGGNEQFF. DNA of the CDR3: TGTGCCAGCTCACCTACTACCGGGGGGGGCAATGAGCAGTTCTTC. The chain has TRBV18 and TRBJ2-1, with 8 bases identical to TRBD2. Losses at the gene ends were 3 bases for V and 6 bases for J; bases not matched to a gene: 7. The CDR3 has 15 amino acids. CDR1 is KGHSH, CDR2 LQKENI, per germline.

The rearrangement links TRBV5-4 to TRBJ1-1; tentative D call: TRBD1 (5 bases). V shed 4 bases and J shed 5 bases, with 15 bases lying between them. CDR3 length: 14 amino acids. The germline V gene encodes CDR1 SGHNT and CDR2 YYREEE (reference sequence). The CDR3 region is CASSPGHSSTEAFF. The CDR3 DNA reads TGTGCCAGCAGCCCTGGACATAGTAGTACTGAAGCTTTCTTT.

The rearrangement joins TRBV5-1 to TRBJ2-3; perhaps TRBD1 as D (6 bases). The germline V and J ends were trimmed by 0 bases and 2 bases, with 13 bases remaining between them. Germline V gene sequence: CDR1 SGHRS, CDR2 YFSETQ. CDR3 size: 16 residues. In DNA, the CDR3 is TGCGCCAGCAGCTTGGCCTCACAGGGATCCACAGATACGCAGTATTTT. It specifies CASSLASQGSTDTQYF.

The rearrangement joins TRBV28 to TRBJ2-7; a possible D gene is TRBD1 (5 bases). Deletions cut 7 bases from V and 0 bases from J, with 13 bases between. The CDR3 spans 14 residues. Germline V gene data show CDR1 as MDHEN and CDR2 as SYDVKM. CDR3: CASIDYRTSYEQYF. CDR3 DNA: TGTGCCAGCATTGATTACAGGACCTCCTACGAGCAGTACTTC.

The CDR3 sequence: CAKRATGASMNTEAFF. The CDR3 DNA sequence: TGTGCCAAAAGGGCCACAGGGGCGTCCATGAACACTGAAGCTTTCTTT. The rearrangement links TRBV19 to TRBJ1-1; 7 nucleotides match TRBD1. With 10 bases clipped from V and 0 bases from J, the junction kept 14 bases outside the gene matches. The CDR3 extends over 16 amino acids. Germline V CDR1 and CDR2: LNHDA, SQIVND (reference sequence).

The J gene is TRBJ2-7, the V gene TRBV4-1; TRBD1 aligns across 8 bases. The CDR3 length is 17 residues. V was clipped by 0 bases and J by 3 bases; unmatched bases: 10. In germline, CDR1 is MGHRA, CDR2 YSYEKL. The CDR3 sequence: CASSQEGLRDRYYEQYF. CDR3 coding DNA: TGCGCCAGCAGCCAAGAAGGGTTGAGGGACAGGTACTACGAGCAGTACTTC.